These 20 T cell receptor beta chains share one sample of origin, sequenced in a study of cytomegalovirus exposure and HLA in healthy donors. In the PCR, 60 Vbeta and 13 Jbeta primers were used. This table comes from immunoSEQ multiplex PCR, and its TCRdb copy is limited to in-frame clones, with some not included. This sample has under 110,000 clones; roughly 70% occur once, and the top ten carry 2.5% to 3%. Input material: PBMCs. The receptors shown here come from a male donor in good health and CMV-seropositive.

This rearrangement joins TRBV5-6 to TRBJ2-1; 8 bases fit TRBD1. This CDR3 has 15 residues. Germline CDR1 SGHDT, CDR2 YYEEEE. V shed 2 bases and J 4 bases; nucleotides not matched to a gene: 5. The CDR3 DNA follows: TGTGCCAGCAGCTTCCGGGACAGGAGATACAATGAGCAGTTCTTC. Translating gives CASSFRDRRYNEQFF.

This clone was detected a few times. The V and J genes are TRBV5-1 and TRBJ1-5; D might be TRBD1 (6 bases). Trimming removed 4 bases at V and 1 base at J, with 9 bases between. Germline loops: CDR1 SGHRS, CDR2 YFSETQ. The CDR3 runs to 14 residues. The chain's CDR3 is CASSLGGSNQPQHF. The CDR3 DNA sequence: TGCGCCAGCAGCCTGGGGGGCAGCAATCAGCCCCAGCATTTT.

This clone showed up just a few times. The chain is built from TRBV5-5 and TRBJ1-1, with TRBD1 matching over 7 bases. The CDR3 totals 16 residues. After removal of 4 bases from V and 1 base from J, the junction contained 10 bases not matched to a gene. Germline CDR1 and CDR2: SGHKS and YYEKEE (reference sequence). CDR3 region: CASSPIAGGKNTEAFF. The CDR3 DNA reads as TGTGCCAGCAGCCCCATTGCAGGGGGTAAGAACACTGAAGCTTTCTTT.

The chain employs TRBV19 and TRBJ2-3, with a possible D match to TRBD1 (5 bases). The V end was cut by 8 bases, the J end by 2 bases, with 11 bases between. CDR3 length: 13 residues. Germline V CDR1 and CDR2: LNHDA, SQIVND (reference sequence). The CDR3 DNA reads TGTGCCAGTCTACAGGACCCCACAGATACGCAGTATTTT. Protein sequence: CASLQDPTDTQYF. The full variable domain, its missing parts supplied by reference TRBV19 and TRBJ2-3, is DGGITQSPKYLFRKEGQNVTLSCEQNLNHDAMYWYRQDPGQGLRLIYYSQIVNDFQKGDIAEGYSVSREKKESFPLTVTSAQKNPTAFYLCASLQDPTDTQYFGPGTRLTVL.

The chain couples TRBV6-5 to TRBJ1-2; 8 nucleotides align to TRBD1. With 7 bases clipped from V and 8 bases from J, the junction kept 6 bases outside the gene matches. CDR1 and CDR2 from the germline V gene are MNHEY and SVGAGI. This CDR3 contains 12 residues. The CDR3 is CASKTGDRGYTF. The CDR3 DNA follows: TGTGCCAGCAAGACAGGGGATCGGGGCTACACCTTC.

This chain links TRBV7-2 with TRBJ1-5; weak D call: TRBD1 (5 bases). The CDR3 is 15 residues long. Germline CDR1 is SGHTA and CDR2 is FQGNSA. Between the trimmed V and J ends, which lost 1 base and 4 bases, there was a span of 11 bases. CDR3 nucleotide sequence: TGTGCCAGCAGCTTAGTGACAGATCTTAATCAGCCCCAGCATTTT. It codes for CASSLVTDLNQPQHF.

The V gene is TRBV7-3, the J gene TRBJ2-2; 8 nucleotides match TRBD2. V dropped 1 base and J dropped 0; count of bases not matched to a gene: 1. This CDR3 comprises 16 residues. From germline, CDR1 is SGHTA and CDR2 FQGTGA. The CDR3 nucleotides read TGTGCCAGCAGCTTAATCGGGGGGGCGAACACCGGGGAGCTGTTTTTT. Amino acids: CASSLIGGANTGELFF.

About this clone: One end of the junction fails to match germline, which may point to a read error. The chain combines TRBV29-1 with TRBJ1-2; perhaps TRBD1 as D (6 bases). The CDR3 runs 12 residues. Germline CDR1 SQVTM, CDR2 ANQGSEA. The CDR3 DNA follows: TGCAGCGTTGTTGGGGACAACTATGGCTACCCCTTC. This gives the protein CSVVGDNYGYPF.

There are a few counts of this clone. Germline and junction disagree at one end, which may indicate a read error. The chain has TRBV5-1 and TRBJ1-2; TRBD1 agrees at 9 bases. The CDR3 is 15 amino acids. The V gene's germline CDR1 is SGHRS and CDR2 YFSETQ. The CDR3 region has the DNA TGCGCCAGCAGCCCGGGACAGGGTTTGGGCTATGGCTACCCCTTC. It is translated as CASSPGQGLGYGYPF.

The chain joins TRBV19 to TRBJ2-1; 8 nucleotides line up with TRBD2. CDR3 length: 16 residues. The germline gives CDR1 LNHDA, CDR2 SQIVND (reference sequence). V trimming: 0 bases; J trimming: 0 bases; junction bases outside the gene matches: 1. CDR3 nucleotides: TGTGCCAGTAGTATAGAAGCGGGAGACTCCTACAATGAGCAGTTCTTC. As protein: CASSIEAGDSYNEQFF.

The V call is TRBV27, the J call TRBJ2-5, with 7 bases matching TRBD1. The assigned J gene may be wrong: the sequence end matches TRBJ2-7 better. In germline, CDR1 is MNHEY, CDR2 SMNVEV (reference sequence). The CDR3 loop spans 14 amino acids. The CDR3 protein is CASSTIRQGYEQYF. The CDR3 DNA reads TGTGCCAGCAGTACGATACGACAGGGCTACGAGCAGTACTTC.

The chain has TRBV18 and TRBJ1-1; 10 bases are a match to TRBD1. J gave up 5 bases and V 6 bases, and 3 bases lay outside the gene matches. Germline V lookup: CDR1 KGHSH, CDR2 LQKENI. The CDR3 is made up of 13 amino acids. The DNA of the CDR3 is TGTGCCAGCTCGACGGACAGGGGGACTGAAGCTTTCTTT. As protein: CASSTDRGTEAFF.

The CDR3 DNA reads TGTGCCAGCAGGTCCTGGCGGGGGGGCCCTGACGAGACCCAGTACTTC. Residues: CASRSWRGGPDETQYF. The genes are TRBV27 and TRBJ2-5; TRBD2 matches at 9 bases. After removal of 6 bases from V and 5 bases from J, the junction contained 13 bases not matched to a gene. The germline CDR1 and CDR2 sequences are MNHEY and SMNVEV (reference sequence). CDR3 length: 16 residues.

The J gene is TRBJ2-7, the V gene TRBV6-5; 11 bases map to TRBD2. After removal of 4 bases from V and 4 bases from J, the junction contained 6 bases not matched to a gene. The CDR3 runs to 15 residues. The germline V gene encodes CDR1 MNHEY and CDR2 SVGAGI. The CDR3 bases are TGTGCCAGCAGTTTCTCCGGGACTAGCGGTTACGAGCAGTACTTC. This gives the protein CASSFSGTSGYEQYF.

Turning to this clone: Additional DNA sequences in this sample encode the identical CDR3. The V and J genes are TRBV5-6 and TRBJ1-1; no reliable D call. The CDR3 is 13 residues long. V dropped 1 base and J dropped 4 bases, with 8 bases sitting between them. Germline values: CDR1 SGHDT, CDR2 YYEEEE. CDR3 in DNA: TGTGCCAGCAGCTTGCCAGGTGGCACTGAAGCTTTCTTT. It specifies CASSLPGGTEAFF.

The J gene is TRBJ2-2, the V gene TRBV7-2; TRBD2 is a possible D gene (7 bases). V lost 4 bases, J lost 6 bases, and 18 bases lay in between. Germline CDR1 SGHTA, CDR2 FQGNSA. The CDR3 contains 16 residues. CDR3 bases: TGTGCCAGCAGCTCCTACTGGGGGGGCGGGTCCGGGGAGCTGTTTTTT. Its translation is CASSSYWGGGSGELFF.

To note about this clone: One end of the junction does not line up with germline, which may come from a read error. The chain combines TRBV27 with TRBJ2-2; TRBD1 matches 9 bases. The germline CDR1 and CDR2 sequences are MNHEY and SMNVEV (reference sequence). The CDR3 spans 16 residues. CDR3 residues: CASSLGGTGFTGELFF. Written as DNA, the CDR3 is TGTGCTAGCAGTTTAGGTGGGACAGGGTTCACCGGGGAGCTGTTTTTT.

This clone was counted only a few times. The junction departs from germline at one end; a sequencing error may be responsible. The chain combines TRBV7-7 with TRBJ2-7; D unresolved. The CDR3 runs 13 residues. CDR1 and CDR2 (germline): SSHAT, FNYEAQ (reference sequence). In DNA, the CDR3 is TGTGCTAGCAGCTTGGGCAACTCCTACGAGCAGTACTTC. Amino acid sequence: CASSLGNSYEQYF.

The CDR3 sequence: CASSLARDNSGNTIYF. DNA of the CDR3: TGCGCCAGCAGCTTGGCAAGGGACAACTCTGGAAACACCATATATTTT. This sequence joins TRBV5-1 and TRBJ1-3; possibly TRBD1 for D (6 bases). The CDR3 length is 16 residues. Per germline, CDR1 SGHRS and CDR2 YFSETQ. Trimming removed 0 bases from V and 0 bases from J, with 10 bases in between. Looking up the rest from reference TRBV5-1 and TRBJ1-3 gives the full variable domain: KAGVTQTPRYLIKTRGQQVTLSCSPISGHRSVSWYQQTPGQGLQFLFEYFSETQRNKGNFPGRFSGRQFSNSRSEMNVSTLELGDSALYLCASSLARDNSGNTIYFGEGSWLTVV.

The CDR3 bases are TGTGCCAGCAGAGGACAAAAGACAGGCGTGAACACTGAAGCTTTCTTT. Amino acid sequence: CASRGQKTGVNTEAFF. This sequence joins TRBV2 and TRBJ1-1; tentatively, D is TRBD1 (6 bases). The CDR3 has 16 residues. CDR1 is SNHLY and CDR2 is FYNNEI in the germline V gene. With 6 bases removed from V and 0 bases from J, the gap between germline ends came to 17 bases. The variable domain in full, with the rest retrieved from reference TRBV2 and TRBJ1-1, is EPEVTQTPSHQVTQMGQEVILRCVPISNHLYFYWYRQILGQKVEFLVSFYNNEISEKSEIFDDQFSVERPDGSNFTLKIRSTKLEDSAMYFCASRGQKTGVNTEAFFGQGTRLTVV.